This T cell receptor (beta chain) derives from a study of molecular identifiers for immune sequencing clone quantification. Naive CD8 T cells underwent sorting with the CD8+CD4-CCR7+CD45RA+ definition. Only a few counts were recorded for this clonotype. TCRdb reprocessed the PCR reads via MiXCR and lists one record per CDR3 protein. The table includes approximately 500,000 distinct CDR3 sequences, 25% detected once. The sequencing input was naive CD8+ T cells from blood, with Jurkat cell RNA spiked in. Subset indicated: FACS-sorted CD8+CD4-CCR7+CD45RA+ naive T cells. The TCR comes from a human donor in good health. Some libraries in this study had Jurkat cell RNA spiked in.

The CDR3 bases are TGTGCCAGCAGCCCTCAAACTCCCGGTCTTTTGATTTACGAGCAGTACTTC. Translated: CASSPQTPGLLIYEQYF. The V call is TRBV7-9, the J call TRBJ2-7; D gene ambiguous. The V and J ends lost 5 bases and 4 bases respectively, with 24 bases between them. The germline V gene has CDR1 SEHNR and CDR2 FQNEAQ (reference sequence). CDR3 size: 17 residues.